The rows below give T cell receptor beta chains drawn from one sample of a study of blood T cells in healthy people across ages. TCRdb re-analysed the 5' RACE reads in MiXCR, keeping a single row per CDR3 protein. The sample consists of about 560,000 distinct CDR3 sequences, approximately 26% of them appearing once. These same records also appear under a second study, on T cells of mothers and their children.

The sequencing input was blood. The receptors derive from a boy aged 2 to 9 in good health. Both conserved end residues are part of each CDR3. D genes are given only for firm matches. Rows give clone size only sometimes, using once, few, many, or a class for an expanded clone.

-	TRBJ2-7	TRBV12-5	TRBD2	CASGPGGGFGYEQYF	TGTGCTAGTGGACCCGGGGGGGGTTTTGGATACGAGCAGTACTTC
-	TRBJ2-1	TRBV29-1	TRBD2	CSVGVSGSSNEQFF	TGCAGCGTTGGAGTTAGCGGGAGTTCCAATGAGCAGTTCTTC
few	TRBJ1-1	TRBV5-5	-	CASTPLSSALMNTEAFF	TGTGCCAGCACCCCCTTATCGAGCGCTCTCATGAACACTGAAGCTTTCTTT
-	TRBJ1-4	TRBV30	-	CVWTGSDNEKLFF	TGTGTCTGGACCGGGAGCGATAATGAAAAACTGTTTTTT
-	TRBJ1-2	TRBV2	TRBD1	CASSDGQGDYGYTF	TGTGCCAGCAGTGACGGACAGGGGGACTATGGCTACACCTTC
few	TRBJ2-5	TRBV20-1	TRBD2	CSAFSVTSGIGVETQYF	TGCAGTGCTTTCTCAGTGACTAGCGGGATTGGGGTGGAGACCCAGTACTTC
-	TRBJ1-4	TRBV4-1	TRBD1	CASSRLGTATNEKLFF	TGCGCCAGCAGCCGCCTCGGGACAGCAACTAATGAAAAACTGTTTTTT
-	TRBJ2-1	TRBV29-1	-	CSVEDPRAVDNEQFF	TGCAGCGTTGAAGATCCCAGGGCCGTGGACAATGAGCAGTTCTTC
once	TRBJ2-2	TRBV25-1	TRBD1	CASSGSRGRGTGELFF	TGTGCCAGCAGCGGCTCCAGGGGGCGCGGGACCGGGGAGCTGTTTTTT
-	TRBJ1-1	TRBV12-3/TRBV12-4	-	CASSYRTEAFF	TGTGCCAGCAGTTACCGGACTGAAGCTTTCTTT
-	TRBJ2-1	TRBV15	-	CATSRGLGQSTHNEQFF	TGTGCCACCAGCAGAGGTCTCGGACAGTCAACCCACAATGAGCAGTTCTTC
-	TRBJ2-2	TRBV29-1	-	CSVALFSDTGELFF	TGCAGCGTTGCACTGTTTTCGGACACCGGGGAGCTGTTTTTT
-	TRBJ2-1	TRBV9	-	CASSSRVHRDNSYNEQFF	TGTGCCAGCAGCTCGAGGGTCCACCGGGACAATTCCTACAATGAGCAGTTCTTC
few	TRBJ2-4	TRBV7-2	-	CASSLERAGKNIQYF	TGTGCCAGCAGCTTAGAGAGAGCAGGGAAAAACATTCAGTACTTC
-	TRBJ2-3	TRBV7-2	TRBD2	CASSLTSGGVGNTQYF	TGTGCCAGCAGCTTGACTAGCGGGGGTGTAGGTAATACGCAGTATTTT
many	TRBJ2-5	TRBV5-1	TRBD2	CASSLQLAGGEEQYF	TGCGCCAGCAGCTTGCAGTTGGCGGGAGGAGAAGAGCAGTACTTC
-	TRBJ2-1	TRBV29-1	TRBD1	CSVDGLTGFNEQFF	TGCAGCGTTGATGGCCTGACAGGGTTCAATGAGCAGTTCTTC
few	TRBJ2-7	TRBV12-3/TRBV12-4	TRBD1	CASTLMDRGTYEQYF	TGTGCCAGCACCCTCATGGACAGGGGGACCTACGAGCAGTACTTC
-	TRBJ2-7	TRBV10-3	-	CAISEGFSYEQYF	TGTGCCATCAGTGAGGGGTTCTCCTACGAGCAGTACTTC
-	TRBJ2-1	TRBV20-1	-	CSARDFAGTPPYNEQFF	TGCAGTGCTAGAGATTTTGCGGGAACCCCCCCCTACAATGAGCAGTTCTTC
-	TRBJ2-7	TRBV12-3/TRBV12-4	TRBD1	CASSKQGYEQYF	TGTGCCAGCAGCAAACAGGGGTACGAGCAGTACTTC
few	TRBJ2-5	TRBV5-1	-	CASSWGTRETQYF	TGCGCCAGCAGCTGGGGGACGAGGGAGACCCAGTACTTC
-	TRBJ2-5	TRBV20-1	TRBD2	CSASGLAGLGETQYF	TGCAGTGCTAGTGGCTTAGCGGGGCTTGGGGAGACCCAGTACTTC